The TCR beta chain under discussion was sequenced for a study of T cells after yellow fever vaccination. There are 14 residues in the CDR3. Germline V gene sequence: CDR1 SGHRS, CDR2 YFSETQ. The trim removed 6 bases at V and 4 bases at J, leaving 10 bases unmatched. TCRdb itself ran the 5' RACE reads through MiXCR, one entry per CDR3 protein. This table holds approximately 510,000 distinct CDR3 sequences, 20% to 25% found once. The rearrangement uses TRBV5-1 and TRBJ2-7, with 7 bases aligning to TRBD1. The sequenced sample was PBMCs, obtained approximately 22 days after the first yellow fever vaccination. This TCR came from a man aged 18 to 30 who received the YFV17D yellow fever vaccine. The CDR3 DNA is TGCGCCAGCACCCAAACCCTACAGGGGTACGAGCAGTACTTC. This gives the protein CASTQTLQGYEQYF.